A selection of T cell receptor beta chains follows, all from one sample in a study of OX40 agonist ivuxolimab in advanced cancers. Here immunoSEQ multiplex PCR was the method, and the copy in TCRdb shows in-frame clones only, minus some. The sample shows 100,000 or so clones, roughly 95% of them seen only once. This specimen was CD4+ or CD8+ T cells sorted from blood, taken in a trial of the OX40 agonist ivuxolimab. These receptors all stem from an adult with an advanced solid tumor such as melanoma, head and neck, liver or kidney cancer. The CDR3 runs from the conserved cysteine through the conserved F or W. A D gene is named only where the DNA matches it firmly. Clone size is given for some rows only: seen once, a few or many times, or a class if the clone is expanded.

D gene: NA; clone size: NA; J gene: TRBJ1-6; CDR3 length: 17; V gene: TRBV28; CDR3 DNA: TGTGCCAGCAGTTTAGCCGCCGGGAGGCCCTATAATTCACCCCTCCACTTT; CDR3 protein: CASSLAAGRPYNSPLHF
D gene: TRBD2; clone size: NA; J gene: TRBJ2-1; CDR3 length: 12; V gene: TRBV6-5; CDR3 DNA: TGTGCCAGCAGTCGCGGGGGGGAACGACTGTTCTTC; CDR3 protein: CASSRGGERLFF
D gene: NA; clone size: once; J gene: TRBJ2-7; CDR3 length: 13; V gene: TRBV4-1; CDR3 DNA: TGCGCCAGCAGCCGGGGCAGGGGCTACGAGCAGTACTTC; CDR3 protein: CASSRGRGYEQYF
D gene: NA; clone size: NA; J gene: TRBJ1-2; CDR3 length: 16; V gene: TRBV27; CDR3 DNA: TGTGCCAGCAGCGGCAGGGACGATGGACCCAACTATGGCTACACCTTC; CDR3 protein: CASSGRDDGPNYGYTF
D gene: TRBD2; clone size: NA; J gene: TRBJ2-1; CDR3 length: 13; V gene: TRBV6-6; CDR3 DNA: TGTGCCAGCAGTTCTAGCGGGAGACATGAGCAGTTCTTC; CDR3 protein: CASSSSGRHEQFF
D gene: NA; clone size: NA; J gene: TRBJ2-3; CDR3 length: 15; V gene: TRBV5-4; CDR3 DNA: TGTGCCAGCAGCCCGGTGGGGGATAGCACAGATACGCAGTATTTT; CDR3 protein: CASSPVGDSTDTQYF
D gene: NA; clone size: NA; J gene: TRBJ1-2; CDR3 length: 14; V gene: TRBV2; CDR3 DNA: TGTGCCAGCACCGCTGCCCGGCAAGGGTATGGCTACACCTTC; CDR3 protein: CASTAARQGYGYTF
D gene: TRBD1; clone size: NA; J gene: TRBJ1-2; CDR3 length: 14; V gene: TRBV7-8; CDR3 DNA: TGTGCCAGCAGCCCTAGGACAGGGAGCCCTGGCTACACCTTC; CDR3 protein: CASSPRTGSPGYTF
D gene: TRBD2; clone size: NA; J gene: TRBJ2-7; CDR3 length: 17; V gene: TRBV6-4; CDR3 DNA: TGTGCCAGCAGTGAGGGACTAGCGGGGGGGATAACCTACGAGCAGTACTTC; CDR3 protein: CASSEGLAGGITYEQYF
D gene: NA; clone size: NA; J gene: TRBJ2-1; CDR3 length: 13; V gene: TRBV2; CDR3 DNA: TGTGTCGGCAACCGGGACCACTACAATGAGCAGTTCTTC; CDR3 protein: CVGNRDHYNEQFF
D gene: NA; clone size: NA; J gene: TRBJ1-6; CDR3 length: 18; V gene: TRBV7-9; CDR3 DNA: TGTGCCAGCAGGTACACCATTTCAGGCGGATCCTATAATTCACCCCTCCACTTT; CDR3 protein: CASRYTISGGSYNSPLHF
D gene: NA; clone size: once; J gene: TRBJ2-1; CDR3 length: 13; V gene: TRBV10-3; CDR3 DNA: TGTGCCATCAGAGGGACCCCCGACAATGAGCAGTTCTTC; CDR3 protein: CAIRGTPDNEQFF
D gene: TRBD1; clone size: NA; J gene: TRBJ2-3; CDR3 length: 14; V gene: TRBV2; CDR3 DNA: TGTGCCAGCGGGGGACAGAGACTCACAGATACGCAGTATTTT; CDR3 protein: CASGGQRLTDTQYF
D gene: NA; clone size: NA; J gene: TRBJ1-2; CDR3 length: 15; V gene: TRBV10-3; CDR3 DNA: TGTGCCATCACCCCGGACGGGGGGTTGAACTATGGCTACACCTTC; CDR3 protein: CAITPDGGLNYGYTF
D gene: TRBD1; clone size: NA; J gene: TRBJ1-4; CDR3 length: 15; V gene: TRBV5-1; CDR3 DNA: TGCGCCAGCAGCTTAGGGGGACAGATGGGTGAAAAACTGTTTTTT; CDR3 protein: CASSLGGQMGEKLFF
D gene: TRBD2; clone size: NA; J gene: TRBJ2-3; CDR3 length: 16; V gene: TRBV9; CDR3 DNA: TGTGCCAGCAGCGTAGCGGCGGGGGGGCCGAAAGATACGCAGTATTTT; CDR3 protein: CASSVAAGGPKDTQYF
D gene: NA; clone size: NA; J gene: TRBJ1-1; CDR3 length: 13; V gene: TRBV28; CDR3 DNA: TGTGCCACTACAACTCGACTCATAAGGAAAGCTTTCTTT; CDR3 protein: CATTTRLIRKAFF
D gene: NA; clone size: few; J gene: TRBJ1-5; CDR3 length: 13; V gene: TRBV18; CDR3 DNA: TGTGCCAGCTCCCAGGATAGCAATCAGCCCCAGCATTTT; CDR3 protein: CASSQDSNQPQHF
D gene: NA; clone size: NA; J gene: TRBJ2-7; CDR3 length: 15; V gene: TRBV5-6; CDR3 DNA: TGTGCCAGCAGCTCGGGACTCGTCATCCCCTACGAGCAGTACTTC; CDR3 protein: CASSSGLVIPYEQYF
D gene: TRBD1; clone size: NA; J gene: TRBJ2-7; CDR3 length: 16; V gene: TRBV4-1; CDR3 DNA: TGCGCCAGCAGCCAAGACGCCCGGACAGGGAGCCACGAGCAGTACTTC; CDR3 protein: CASSQDARTGSHEQYF
D gene: NA; clone size: once; J gene: TRBJ1-4; CDR3 length: 15; V gene: TRBV6-5; CDR3 DNA: TGTGCCAGCAGACGACAGGTTGCAACTAATGAAAAACTGTTTTTT; CDR3 protein: CASRRQVATNEKLFF
D gene: TRBD1; clone size: NA; J gene: TRBJ1-5; CDR3 length: 14; V gene: TRBV18; CDR3 DNA: TGTGCCAGCTCACGAGGACAGGGGAGCCAGCCCCAGCATTTT; CDR3 protein: CASSRGQGSQPQHF
D gene: NA; clone size: NA; J gene: TRBJ2-7; CDR3 length: 16; V gene: TRBV5-6; CDR3 DNA: TGTGCCAGCAGCATGGGACATGTGGGGGCCTTTCGCGAGCAGTACTTC; CDR3 protein: CASSMGHVGAFREQYF
D gene: NA; clone size: once; J gene: TRBJ1-1; CDR3 length: 15; V gene: TRBV10-1; CDR3 DNA: TGCGCCAGCAGTCCCTCTAGGGGGGCAAACACTGAAGCTTTCTTT; CDR3 protein: CASSPSRGANTEAFF
D gene: NA; clone size: NA; J gene: TRBJ2-3; CDR3 length: 13; V gene: TRBV6-6; CDR3 DNA: TGTGCCAGCAGTTATGTGGCCACAGATACGCAGTATTTT; CDR3 protein: CASSYVATDTQYF
D gene: TRBD1; clone size: NA; J gene: TRBJ1-1; CDR3 length: 12; V gene: TRBV28; CDR3 DNA: TGTGCCAGCAGCTACCCGGGACAGATGGCTTTCTTT; CDR3 protein: CASSYPGQMAFF
D gene: TRBD1; clone size: NA; J gene: TRBJ1-2; CDR3 length: 10; V gene: TRBV20-1; CDR3 DNA: TGCAGTGCCGACAGGGACCAGAACACCTTC; CDR3 protein: CSADRDQNTF
D gene: TRBD1; clone size: NA; J gene: TRBJ2-7; CDR3 length: 14; V gene: TRBV18; CDR3 DNA: TGTGCCAGCTCACGACAGGGCAGCTCCTACGAGCAGTACTTC; CDR3 protein: CASSRQGSSYEQYF
D gene: NA; clone size: NA; J gene: TRBJ1-6; CDR3 length: 16; V gene: TRBV7-2; CDR3 DNA: TGTGCCAGCAGCCCACTTAGTAGCTCCTATAATTCACCCCTCCACTTT; CDR3 protein: CASSPLSSSYNSPLHF
D gene: NA; clone size: NA; J gene: TRBJ2-1; CDR3 length: 16; V gene: TRBV4-1; CDR3 DNA: TGCGCCAGCAGCCAAGAGCCAGGAACCTCCTACAATGAGCAGTTCTTC; CDR3 protein: CASSQEPGTSYNEQFF
D gene: NA; clone size: few; J gene: TRBJ1-5; CDR3 length: 16; V gene: TRBV18; CDR3 DNA: TGTGCCAGCTCACGCCTCCGGGAGAATAGCAATCAGCCCCAGCATTTT; CDR3 protein: CASSRLRENSNQPQHF
D gene: NA; clone size: NA; J gene: TRBJ2-2; CDR3 length: 13; V gene: TRBV5-1; CDR3 DNA: TGCGCCAGCAGCCTCGCGAACACCGGGGAGCTGTTTTTT; CDR3 protein: CASSLANTGELFF
D gene: NA; clone size: NA; J gene: TRBJ1-1; CDR3 length: 13; V gene: TRBV6-6; CDR3 DNA: TGTGCCAGCAGTTACGAAACGAACACTGAAGCTTTCTTT; CDR3 protein: CASSYETNTEAFF
D gene: NA; clone size: NA; J gene: TRBJ2-1; CDR3 length: 16; V gene: TRBV11-3; CDR3 DNA: TGTGCCAGCAGCTCGCCCGGGACTGTGGGGATGGGTGAGCAGTTCTTC; CDR3 protein: CASSSPGTVGMGEQFF
D gene: TRBD1; clone size: NA; J gene: TRBJ2-3; CDR3 length: 16; V gene: TRBV7-6; CDR3 DNA: TGTGCCAGCAGTTCCTCGACAGGGGGGTCCACAGATACGCAGTATTTT; CDR3 protein: CASSSSTGGSTDTQYF
D gene: TRBD2; clone size: NA; J gene: TRBJ2-5; CDR3 length: 14; V gene: TRBV6-5; CDR3 DNA: TGTGCCAGCCGGACGACTAGCGCCTCAGAGACCCAGTACTTC; CDR3 protein: CASRTTSASETQYF
D gene: TRBD1; clone size: NA; J gene: TRBJ2-1; CDR3 length: 15; V gene: TRBV5-1; CDR3 DNA: TGCGCCAGCAGCGAGGGACAGGGAGGCTACAATGAGCAGTTCTTC; CDR3 protein: CASSEGQGGYNEQFF
D gene: TRBD1; clone size: NA; J gene: TRBJ1-4; CDR3 length: 17; V gene: TRBV9; CDR3 DNA: TGTGCCAGCAGCGTCGATGCGACAGGGCTAATGAATGAAAAACTGTTTTTT; CDR3 protein: CASSVDATGLMNEKLFF